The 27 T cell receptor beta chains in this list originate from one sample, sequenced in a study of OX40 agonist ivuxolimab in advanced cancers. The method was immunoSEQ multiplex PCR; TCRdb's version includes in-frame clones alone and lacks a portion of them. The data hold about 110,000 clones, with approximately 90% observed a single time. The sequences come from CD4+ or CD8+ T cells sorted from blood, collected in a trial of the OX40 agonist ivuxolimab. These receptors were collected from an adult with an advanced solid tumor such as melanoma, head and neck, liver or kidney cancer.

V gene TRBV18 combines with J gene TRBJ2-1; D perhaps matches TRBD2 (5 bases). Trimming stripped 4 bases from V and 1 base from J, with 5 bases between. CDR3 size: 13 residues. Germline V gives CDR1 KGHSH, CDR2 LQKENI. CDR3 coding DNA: TGTGCCAGCTCACGCGGGTCCTACAATGAGCAGTTCTTC. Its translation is CASSRGSYNEQFF.

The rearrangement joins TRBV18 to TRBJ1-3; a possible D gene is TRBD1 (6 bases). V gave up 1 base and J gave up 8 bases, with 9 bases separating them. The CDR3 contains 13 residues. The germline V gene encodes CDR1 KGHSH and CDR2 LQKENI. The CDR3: CASSPQEGDTIYF. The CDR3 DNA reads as TGTGCCAGCTCACCACAGGAGGGGGACACCATATATTTT. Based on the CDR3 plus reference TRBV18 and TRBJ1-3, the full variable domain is NAGVMQNPRHLVRRRGQEARLRCSPMKGHSHVYWYRQLPEEGLKFMVYLQKENIIDESGMPKERFSAEFPKEGPSILRIQQVVRGDSAAYFCASSPQEGDTIYFGEGSWLTVV.

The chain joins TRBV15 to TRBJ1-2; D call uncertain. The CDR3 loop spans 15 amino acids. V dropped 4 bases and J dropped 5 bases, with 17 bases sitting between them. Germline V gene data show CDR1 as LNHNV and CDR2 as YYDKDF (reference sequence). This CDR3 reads CATSTNSGNWYGYTF. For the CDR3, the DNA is TGTGCCACCAGCACAAATAGCGGGAATTGGTATGGCTACACCTTC.

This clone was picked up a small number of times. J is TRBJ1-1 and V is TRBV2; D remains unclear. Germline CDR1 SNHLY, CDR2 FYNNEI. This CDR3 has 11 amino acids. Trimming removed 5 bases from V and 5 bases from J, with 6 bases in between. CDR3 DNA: TGTGCCAGCAGTCTACAGACTGAAGCTTTCTTT. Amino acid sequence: CASSLQTEAFF.

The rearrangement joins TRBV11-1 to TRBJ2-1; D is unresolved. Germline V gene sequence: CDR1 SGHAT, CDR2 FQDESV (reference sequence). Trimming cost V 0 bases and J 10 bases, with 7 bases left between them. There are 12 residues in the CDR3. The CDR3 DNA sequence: TGTGCCAGCAGCTTAGCGCTCACCGAGCAGTTCTTC. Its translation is CASSLALTEQFF. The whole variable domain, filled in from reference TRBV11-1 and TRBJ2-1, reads EAEVAQSPRYKITEKSQAVAFWCDPISGHATLYWYRQILGQGPELLVQFQDESVVDDSQLPKDRFSAERLKGVDSTLKIQPAELGDSAMYLCASSLALTEQFFGPGTRLTVL.

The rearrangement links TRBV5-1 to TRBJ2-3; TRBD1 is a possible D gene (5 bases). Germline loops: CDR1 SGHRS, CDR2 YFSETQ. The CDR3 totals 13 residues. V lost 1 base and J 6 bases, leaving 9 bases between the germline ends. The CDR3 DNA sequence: TGCGCCAGCAGCTTGTCAGGGATCGATACGCAGTATTTT. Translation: CASSLSGIDTQYF.

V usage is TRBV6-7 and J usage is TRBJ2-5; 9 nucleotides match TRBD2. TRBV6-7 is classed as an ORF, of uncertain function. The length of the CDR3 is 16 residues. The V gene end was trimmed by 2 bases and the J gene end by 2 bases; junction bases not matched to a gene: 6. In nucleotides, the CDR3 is TGTGCCAGCAGTTACCCTCGGACTAGCGAGCAAGAGACCCAGTACTTC. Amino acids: CASSYPRTSEQETQYF.

The CDR3 protein is CAWSFPAGVTDTQYF. DNA of the CDR3: TGTGCCTGGAGTTTCCCAGCGGGGGTCACAGATACGCAGTATTTT. This chain links TRBV30 with TRBJ2-3; the match to TRBD2 covers 8 bases. Trimming took 2 bases from V and 2 from J; bases not matched to a gene: 6. The CDR3 loop spans 15 amino acids. Germline CDR1 is GTSNPN and CDR2 is SVGIG (reference sequence).

The CDR3 region has the DNA TGCAGCGTGCCGGGACAGTTCTATGGCTACACCTTC. Residues: CSVPGQFYGYTF. J is TRBJ1-2 and V is TRBV29-1, with TRBD1 matching 7 bases. CDR3 length: 12 residues. Germline assignment: CDR1 SQVTM and CDR2 ANQGSEA. V shed 6 bases and J 4 bases; nucleotides not matched to a gene: 5.

The CDR3 DNA reads TGTGCCAGCAGCGGGACAGGGAAGAGGAAGCAGTACTTC. Translating it yields CASSGTGKRKQYF. The genes are TRBV6-5 and TRBJ2-7; TRBD1 matches 9 bases. The CDR3 has 13 amino acids. V lost 6 bases to trimming and J lost 8 bases; unmatched junction nucleotides: 8. Germline CDR1 is MNHEY and CDR2 is SVGAGI.

CDR3 region: CASSERGGPDTQYF. The CDR3 bases are TGCGCCAGCAGTGAGCGGGGGGGCCCAGATACGCAGTATTTT. The chain combines TRBV10-1 with TRBJ2-3, with 8 bases that match TRBD2. V lost 2 bases and J lost 4; bases outside the gene matches: 2. This CDR3 region has 14 residues. The germline V gene has CDR1 WNHNN and CDR2 SYGVQD (reference sequence).

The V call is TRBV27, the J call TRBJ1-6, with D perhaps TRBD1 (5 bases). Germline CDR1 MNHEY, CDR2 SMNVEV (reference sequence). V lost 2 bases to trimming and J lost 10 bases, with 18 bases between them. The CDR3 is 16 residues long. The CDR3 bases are TGTGCCAGCAGTTTAACGGGGACCGCGCCCTACTCACCCCTCCACTTT. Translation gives CASSLTGTAPYSPLHF.

This chain's CDR3 is CASVTGSPTNSPLHF. For the CDR3, the DNA is TGCGCCAGCGTCACCGGGTCCCCCACAAATTCACCCCTCCACTTT. The rearrangement uses TRBV10-2 and TRBJ1-6; D is uncertain. V dropped 8 bases and J dropped 7 bases, with 18 bases sitting between them. Germline CDR1 and CDR2: WSHSY and SAAADI. The CDR3 totals 15 residues.

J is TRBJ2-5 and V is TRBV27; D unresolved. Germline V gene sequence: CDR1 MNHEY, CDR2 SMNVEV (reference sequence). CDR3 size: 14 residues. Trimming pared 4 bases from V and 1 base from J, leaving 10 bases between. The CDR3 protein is CASSSRNPQETQYF. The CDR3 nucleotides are TGTGCCAGCAGTTCCCGCAACCCCCAAGAGACCCAGTACTTC.

The CDR3 coding sequence is TGTGCCTGGAGGGGAAGCGGGTTGGTATACGAGCAGTACTTC. It is translated as CAWRGSGLVYEQYF. The genes are TRBV30 and TRBJ2-7; possible D gene TRBD2, 6 bases. Trimming stripped 3 bases from V and 4 bases from J, with 16 bases between. From germline, CDR1 is GTSNPN and CDR2 SVGIG (reference sequence). This CDR3 region has 14 residues.

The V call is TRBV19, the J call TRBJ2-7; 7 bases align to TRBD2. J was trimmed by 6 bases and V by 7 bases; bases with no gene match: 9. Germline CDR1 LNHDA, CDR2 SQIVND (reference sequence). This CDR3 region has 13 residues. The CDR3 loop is CASKEGRASEQYF. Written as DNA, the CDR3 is TGTGCCAGTAAAGAGGGGAGGGCTTCCGAGCAGTACTTC.

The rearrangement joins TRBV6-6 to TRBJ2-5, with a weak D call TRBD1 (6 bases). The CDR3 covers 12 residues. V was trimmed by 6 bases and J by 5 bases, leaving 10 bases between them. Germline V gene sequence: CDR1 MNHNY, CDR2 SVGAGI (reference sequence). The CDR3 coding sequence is TGTGCCAGCAGCCCAGGGGTGGAGACCCAGTACTTC. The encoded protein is CASSPGVETQYF.

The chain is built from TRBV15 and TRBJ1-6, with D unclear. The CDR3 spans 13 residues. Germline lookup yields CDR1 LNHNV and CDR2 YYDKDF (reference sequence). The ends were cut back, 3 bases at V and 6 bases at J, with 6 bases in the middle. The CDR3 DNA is TGTGCCACCAGCAGCAACAGTAATTCACCCCTCCACTTT. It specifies CATSSNSNSPLHF.

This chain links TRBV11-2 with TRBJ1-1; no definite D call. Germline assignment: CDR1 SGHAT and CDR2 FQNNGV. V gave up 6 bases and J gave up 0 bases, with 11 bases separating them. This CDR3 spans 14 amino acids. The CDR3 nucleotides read TGTGCCAGCAGTCAATTCCGGGTGAACACTGAAGCTTTCTTT. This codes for CASSQFRVNTEAFF.

CDR3 protein: CAWKGQSFSYEQYF. DNA for the CDR3: TGTGCCTGGAAGGGACAGTCTTTCTCCTACGAGCAGTACTTC. This sequence joins TRBV30 and TRBJ2-7, with TRBD1 matching 7 bases. J lost 0 bases, V lost 4 bases, and 6 bases had no gene match. Germline CDR1 and CDR2: GTSNPN and SVGIG (reference sequence). The CDR3 sequence is 14 residues long.

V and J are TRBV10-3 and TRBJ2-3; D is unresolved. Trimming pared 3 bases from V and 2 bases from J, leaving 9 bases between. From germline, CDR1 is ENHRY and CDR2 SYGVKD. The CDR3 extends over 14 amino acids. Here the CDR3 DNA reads TGTGCCATCAGTGAACAACTTAACACAGATACGCAGTATTTT. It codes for CAISEQLNTDTQYF.

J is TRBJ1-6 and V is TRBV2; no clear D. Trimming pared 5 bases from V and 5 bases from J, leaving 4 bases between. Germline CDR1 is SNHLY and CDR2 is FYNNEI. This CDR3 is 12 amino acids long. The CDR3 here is CASSPNNSPLHF. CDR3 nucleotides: TGTGCCAGCAGTCCCAATAATTCACCCCTCCACTTT.

CDR3 bases: TGTGCCAGCAGCTTAGAGGGGTCGGGCACTGAAGCTTTCTTT. It codes for CASSLEGSGTEAFF. This chain links TRBV11-3 with TRBJ1-1; D not certain. Trimming stripped 0 bases from V and 4 bases from J, with 9 bases between. Germline CDR1 SGHNT, CDR2 YENEEA. CDR3 length equals 14 residues.

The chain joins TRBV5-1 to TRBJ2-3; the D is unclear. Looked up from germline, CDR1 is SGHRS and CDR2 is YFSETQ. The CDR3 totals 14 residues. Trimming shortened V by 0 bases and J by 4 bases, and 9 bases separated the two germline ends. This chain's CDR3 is CASSLALLSDTQYF. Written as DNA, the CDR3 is TGCGCCAGCAGCTTGGCACTACTGTCAGATACGCAGTATTTT.

The CDR3 bases are TGTGCCACCAGCAGAGAGGTAGGCCAGAACACTGAAGCTTTCTTT. Translation gives CATSREVGQNTEAFF. The chain uses TRBV15 and TRBJ1-1; D uncertain. There are 15 residues in the CDR3. Germline CDR1 and CDR2: LNHNV and YYDKDF (reference sequence). V was shortened by 0 bases and J by 1 base, with 9 bases between the two germline ends.

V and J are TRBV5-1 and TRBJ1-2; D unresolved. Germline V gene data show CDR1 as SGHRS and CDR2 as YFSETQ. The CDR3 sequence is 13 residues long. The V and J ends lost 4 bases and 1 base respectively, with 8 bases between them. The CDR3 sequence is CASSPDDNYGYTF. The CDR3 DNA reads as TGCGCCAGCAGCCCCGACGATAACTATGGCTACACCTTC.

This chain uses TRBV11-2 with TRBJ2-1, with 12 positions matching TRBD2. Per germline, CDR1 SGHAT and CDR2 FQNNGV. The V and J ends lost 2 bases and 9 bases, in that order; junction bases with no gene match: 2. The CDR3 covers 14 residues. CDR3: CASSLLAGGSEQFF. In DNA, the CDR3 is TGTGCCAGCAGCTTACTAGCGGGAGGGAGTGAGCAGTTCTTC. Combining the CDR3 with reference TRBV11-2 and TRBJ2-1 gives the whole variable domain EAGVAQSPRYKIIEKRQSVAFWCNPISGHATLYWYQQILGQGPKLLIQFQNNGVVDDSQLPKDRFSAERLKGVDSTLKIQPAKLEDSAVYLCASSLLAGGSEQFFGPGTRLTVL.